One sample yielded the 10 T cell receptor beta chains listed below, sequenced in a study of blood T cell repertoires in COVID-19. Some clones are missing from TCRdb's copy, which holds only in-frame ones; the method was immunoSEQ multiplex PCR. This table has roughly 170,000 clones, more than 85% appearing once. The specimen sequenced was peripheral blood. The receptors originated from a man in his forties with active or convalescent COVID-19.

The chain recombines TRBV6-5 with TRBJ1-2, with 7 bases matching TRBD1. The ends lost 6 bases at V and 7 bases at J; junction bases unmatched: 8. The germline CDR1 and CDR2 sequences are MNHEY and SVGAGI. CDR3 size: 13 residues. The CDR3 DNA follows: TGTGCCAGCAGACGGGACAGCCTTTCTGGCTACACCTTC. It yields the protein CASRRDSLSGYTF.

The chain combines TRBV30 with TRBJ1-4, with D perhaps matching TRBD1 (6 bases). Germline V lookup: CDR1 GTSNPN, CDR2 SVGIG (reference sequence). This CDR3 contains 14 residues. V lost 3 bases and J lost 0, with 8 bases in between. The CDR3 DNA reads TGTGCCTGGAGGGACAGAGCAACTAATGAAAAACTGTTTTTT. Its translation: CAWRDRATNEKLFF.

The chain employs TRBV3-1 (or the pseudogene TRBV3-2) and TRBJ2-3; 7 nucleotides align to TRBD1. The CDR3 sequence is 13 residues long. The germline V gene has CDR1 LGHDT and CDR2 YNNKEL (reference sequence). Unmatched junction bases numbered 0, after V lost 6 bases and J lost 0 bases. The CDR3 region has the DNA TGTGCCAGCAGACAGGGGAGCACAGATACGCAGTATTTT. It specifies CASRQGSTDTQYF.

The chain recombines TRBV19 with TRBJ2-1, with TRBD2 matching 14 bases. Per germline, CDR1 LNHDA and CDR2 SQIVND (reference sequence). This CDR3 spans 17 amino acids. With 4 bases clipped from V and 4 bases from J, the junction kept 6 bases outside the gene matches. As DNA, the CDR3 is TGTGCCAGTAGTACAGGGACTAGCGGGGGCCTTTACAATGAGCAGTTCTTC. Translated, it gives CASSTGTSGGLYNEQFF.

The rearrangement joins TRBV7-9 to TRBJ1-4, with TRBD1 as a possible D gene (5 bases). This CDR3 comprises 13 residues. Trimming removed 6 bases at V and 8 bases at J, with 13 bases between. The germline V gene encodes CDR1 SEHNR and CDR2 FQNEAQ (reference sequence). CDR3 in DNA: TGTGCCAGCAGGGTTTCAGGGTACGAAAAACTGTTTTTT. The encoded protein is CASRVSGYEKLFF.

This clone was detected only once. J is TRBJ2-3 and V is TRBV11-3, with 11 bases matching TRBD2. This CDR3 spans 17 amino acids. The germline V gene has CDR1 SGHNT and CDR2 YENEEA. V lost 4 bases, J lost 2 bases, and 8 bases stayed unmatched. CDR3 region: CASSSILAGADTDTQYF. The CDR3 bases are TGTGCCAGCAGCTCTATACTAGCGGGGGCCGACACAGATACGCAGTATTTT.

The chain combines TRBV13 with TRBJ1-1; D uncertain. Trimming took 5 bases from V and 5 from J, leaving 12 bases between them. The germline V gene encodes CDR1 PRHDT and CDR2 FYEKMQ (reference sequence). The CDR3 has 13 residues. CDR3 coding DNA: TGTGCCAGCAGCCTGGGGAGGCCGACTGAAGCTTTCTTT. It specifies CASSLGRPTEAFF.

CDR3 coding DNA: TGTGCCAGCAGCTTAACCGGGGACGAGCAGTACTTC. This gives the protein CASSLTGDEQYF. The chain recombines TRBV7-9 with TRBJ2-7; weak D call: TRBD2 (5 bases). There are 12 residues in the CDR3. The ends were cut back, 2 bases at V and 5 bases at J, with 7 bases in the middle. Germline assignment: CDR1 SEHNR and CDR2 FQNEAQ (reference sequence).

This clone was seen only a few times. Other DNA sequences in the same sample also yield this CDR3. The rearrangement uses TRBV27 and TRBJ1-1; 8 positions match TRBD1. The J segment lost 5 bases and the V segment lost 6 bases, leaving 8 bases of the junction unmatched. From germline, CDR1 is MNHEY and CDR2 SMNVEV (reference sequence). The CDR3 is made up of 14 amino acids. CDR3 DNA: TGTGCCAGCAGCCTCAGGGGGCTTGGGACTGAAGCTTTCTTT. Protein sequence: CASSLRGLGTEAFF.

This chain joins TRBV7-9 and TRBJ1-3; unclear D gene. V lost 6 bases to trimming and J lost 0 bases, with 6 bases between them. The length of the CDR3 is 13 residues. Germline CDR1 is SEHNR and CDR2 is FQNEAQ (reference sequence). The DNA of the CDR3 is TGTGCCAGCAGATATAACTCTGGAAACACCATATATTTT. Encoded protein: CASRYNSGNTIYF.